Following are 24 T cell receptor beta chains from one sample sequenced in a study of human T cells and chemical hapten exposure. Via MiXCR, TCRdb re-called the RACE reads, giving one row per CDR3 protein. The sample lists 380,000 or so distinct CDR3 sequences, approximately 5.8% occurring once. Time point: pre-sensitization, week 0. Documented treatment: therapeutic diphenylcyclopropenone sensitization with weekly scalp DPC. Specimen: whole blood, collected in connection with sensitization to the hapten diphenylcyclopropenone (DPC). The receptors here all came from a young woman with alopecia areata. Some clones in this sample may be carry-over from other donors' samples.

The chain is built from TRBV7-9 and TRBJ2-4; D is ambiguous. This CDR3 has 13 amino acids. The germline V and J ends were trimmed by 1 base and 7 bases, with 8 bases remaining between them. Germline V gene lookup returns CDR1 SEHNR and CDR2 FQNEAQ (reference sequence). CDR3 loop: CASSLGPFNIQYF. DNA for the CDR3: TGTGCCAGCAGCTTAGGTCCATTTAACATTCAGTACTTC. The full variable domain, completed using reference TRBV7-9 and TRBJ2-4, is DTGVSQNPRHKITKRGQNVTFRCDPISEHNRLYWYRQTLGQGPEFLTYFQNEAQLEKSRLLSDRFSAERPKGSFSTLEIQRTEQGDSAMYLCASSLGPFNIQYFGAGTRLSVL.

A few counts support this clonotype. CDR3 residues: CASSENGRAYEQYF. The CDR3 DNA reads TGTGCCAGCAGTGAAAACGGCAGGGCCTACGAGCAGTACTTC. This sequence joins TRBV2 and TRBJ2-7, with D perhaps TRBD1 (5 bases). The CDR3 is 14 residues long. In germline, CDR1 is SNHLY, CDR2 FYNNEI. Deletions cut 2 bases from V and 2 bases from J, with 10 bases between.

In its sample, this clonotype was seen a few times. The chain combines TRBV21-1 with TRBJ1-4; the table assigns TRBD1, which was not confirmed against the DNA. TRBV21-1 is reported as a pseudogene. This CDR3 spans 15 amino acids. The CDR3: CASSHSAGGNEKLFF. The CDR3 region has the DNA TGTGCCAGCAGCCATTCTGCGGGGGGAAATGAAAAACTGTTTTTT.

V is TRBV28 and J is TRBJ2-2, with a possible D match to TRBD2 (6 bases). Trimming left V 11 bases short and J 5 bases short, with 12 bases between. Germline V gene data show CDR1 as MDHEN and CDR2 as SYDVKM. The CDR3 totals 12 residues. The CDR3 region is CAGGRRTGELFF. The CDR3 DNA sequence: TGTGCCGGGGGGAGGAGAACCGGGGAGCTGTTTTTT.

This clonotype was counted ten times or more. This chain links TRBV6-2 or TRBV6-3 with TRBJ2-7; 7 nucleotides line up with TRBD1. The CDR3 is made up of 13 amino acids. J gave up 3 bases and V 5 bases, and 4 bases lay outside the gene matches. Germline V gives CDR1 MNHEY, CDR2 SVGEGT. The CDR3 sequence is CASSPGTVYEQYF. The CDR3 coding sequence is TGTGCCAGCAGTCCCGGGACAGTCTACGAGCAGTACTTC.

This clonotype occurred a few times. The V call is TRBV5-1, the J call TRBJ1-1; D may be TRBD1 (5 bases). CDR1 is SGHRS and CDR2 is YFSETQ in the germline V gene. The CDR3 contains 15 residues. V lost 0 bases and J 0 bases, leaving 9 bases between the germline ends. This CDR3 is CASSLGRTMNTEAFF. The CDR3 nucleotides are TGCGCCAGCAGCTTGGGCCGGACAATGAACACTGAAGCTTTCTTT.

This clonotype occurred many times. The chain couples TRBV7-9 to TRBJ1-1; D uncertain. Per the germline V gene, CDR1 is SEHNR and CDR2 is FQNEAQ (reference sequence). Trimming took off 5 bases at V and 1 base at J, with 14 bases between the two ends. CDR3 size: 15 residues. In DNA, the CDR3 is TGTGCCAGCAGCCCCCGCCTTATTGCGAACACTGAAGCTTTCTTT. Protein: CASSPRLIANTEAFF.

This clonotype was recorded many times. The rearrangement uses TRBV7-9 and TRBJ2-3; 8 nucleotides match TRBD2. V lost 1 base to trimming and J lost 2 bases; unmatched junction nucleotides: 5. The germline gives CDR1 SEHNR, CDR2 FQNEAQ (reference sequence). The CDR3 is made up of 16 amino acids. In nucleotides, the CDR3 is TGTGCCAGCAGCTTAGGAAAGCGGGAGTACACAGATACGCAGTATTTT. Translation: CASSLGKREYTDTQYF.

The J gene is TRBJ1-5, the V gene TRBV11-3, with D hard to call. Trimming took 3 bases from V and 0 from J, leaving 15 bases between them. In germline, CDR1 is SGHNT, CDR2 YENEEA. The CDR3 totals 17 residues. The CDR3 sequence: CASSLRGRSNSNQPQHF. For the CDR3, the DNA is TGTGCCAGCAGCTTGAGAGGACGGTCTAATAGCAATCAGCCCCAGCATTTT.

This clonotype showed up many times. This chain links TRBV4-3 with TRBJ1-5; D perhaps matches TRBD1 (6 bases). This CDR3 has 18 amino acids. V shed 4 bases and J shed 1 base, with 20 bases lying between them. Per the germline V gene, CDR1 is LGHNA and CDR2 is YSLEER. CDR3: CASSRTTGFGGSNQPQHF. The CDR3 nucleotides are TGCGCCAGCAGCCGCACTACAGGGTTCGGTGGAAGCAATCAGCCCCAGCATTTT.

This clonotype showed up just a few times. The rearrangement uses TRBV7-9 and TRBJ2-1; perhaps TRBD1 as D (6 bases). V lost 9 bases and J 2 bases, leaving 11 bases between the germline ends. CDR3 size: 13 residues. Germline V gene data show CDR1 as SEHNR and CDR2 as FQNEAQ (reference sequence). CDR3 loop: CASFRDTYNEQFF. As DNA, the CDR3 is TGTGCCAGTTTCCGGGACACCTACAATGAGCAGTTCTTC.

The chain employs TRBV4-3 and TRBJ1-6; D possibly corresponds to TRBD1 (6 bases). The V and J ends lost 4 bases and 6 bases respectively, with 13 bases between them. The CDR3 sequence is 15 residues long. CDR1 and CDR2 from the germline V gene are LGHNA and YSLEER. CDR3 residues: CASSRLRDTNSPLHF. The CDR3 nucleotides read TGCGCCAGCAGCCGGCTCCGGGACACTAATTCACCCCTCCACTTT.

This clonotype has a handful of counts. J is TRBJ2-2 and V is TRBV7-8; 7 nucleotides agree with TRBD1. Looked up from germline, CDR1 is SGHVS and CDR2 is FQNEAQ. The J segment lost 4 bases and the V segment lost 5 bases, leaving 7 bases of the junction unmatched. The CDR3 length is 15 residues. CDR3 region: CASSTLTGTTGELFF. The CDR3, as DNA: TGTGCCAGCAGCACGTTGACAGGGACCACCGGGGAGCTGTTTTTT.

This chain connects TRBV5-5 to TRBJ1-1; D gene unclear. The germline V gene has CDR1 SGHKS and CDR2 YYEKEE (reference sequence). Trimming left V 1 base short and J 6 bases short, with 10 bases between. The CDR3 runs to 13 residues. CDR3 loop: CASSLYPGAEAFF. The DNA of the CDR3 is TGTGCCAGCAGCTTGTACCCTGGGGCTGAAGCTTTCTTT.

This clonotype came up many times. The chain carries TRBV25-1 and TRBJ1-4; no firm D call. V lost 2 bases to trimming and J lost 0 bases, with 7 bases between them. This CDR3 has 15 amino acids. The V gene's germline CDR1 is MGHDK and CDR2 SYGVNS. The CDR3 is CASSEGETTNEKLFF. DNA of the CDR3: TGTGCCAGCAGTGAAGGGGAAACAACTAATGAAAAACTGTTTTTT.

The V and J genes are TRBV7-2 and TRBJ2-3; D gene ambiguous. CDR1 and CDR2 from the germline V gene are SGHTA and FQGNSA. Trimming cost V 5 bases and J 2 bases, with 14 bases left between them. This CDR3 contains 15 residues. CDR3: CASSVHNTYTDTQYF. CDR3 sequence (DNA): TGTGCCAGCAGCGTACACAACACTTACACAGATACGCAGTATTTT.

This chain joins TRBV7-9 and TRBJ2-5; D possibly corresponds to TRBD2 (6 bases). This CDR3 has 17 residues. Trimming took off 4 bases at V and 1 base at J, with 19 bases between the two ends. Germline lookup yields CDR1 SEHNR and CDR2 FQNEAQ (reference sequence). The CDR3 sequence: CASSSLHWRGPQETQYF. CDR3 bases: TGTGCCAGCAGCTCGCTACATTGGCGGGGCCCCCAAGAGACCCAGTACTTC.

This clonotype was counted a few times. This rearrangement joins TRBV7-9 to TRBJ2-1, with 9 positions matching TRBD1. The CDR3 has 14 residues. The V segment lost 5 bases and the J segment 9 bases; nucleotides outside the gene matches: 8. Germline V CDR1 and CDR2: SEHNR, FQNEAQ (reference sequence). The CDR3 spells CASSPRTGESEQFF. CDR3 coding DNA: TGTGCCAGCAGCCCGCGGACAGGGGAGAGTGAGCAGTTCTTC.

This clonotype came up many times. The chain uses TRBV28 and TRBJ1-5; unclear D gene. Per the germline V gene, CDR1 is MDHEN and CDR2 is SYDVKM. The CDR3 extends over 12 amino acids. Trimming took 0 bases from V and 10 from J, leaving 7 bases between them. CDR3 region: CASSLWTDPQHF. In DNA form, the CDR3 reads TGTGCCAGCAGTTTATGGACCGATCCCCAGCATTTT.

This clonotype was seen a few times. V is TRBV2 and J is TRBJ1-2, with TRBD1 matching 7 bases. This CDR3 spans 15 amino acids. CDR1 and CDR2 (germline): SNHLY, FYNNEI. V shed 4 bases and J 0 bases; nucleotides not matched to a gene: 5. DNA of the CDR3: TGTGCCAGCAGTGCGACAGGGCGAACTAACTATGGCTACACCTTC. This gives the protein CASSATGRTNYGYTF.

This clonotype has ten or more counts. V gene TRBV4-3 combines with J gene TRBJ2-3; 9 positions match TRBD2. There are 16 residues in the CDR3. Germline loops: CDR1 LGHNA, CDR2 YSLEER. With V trimmed by 0 bases and J by 1 base, 2 bases remained unmatched. CDR3 bases: TGCGCCAGCAGCCAAGAGTCTAGCGGGGGCACAGATACGCAGTATTTT. The encoded protein is CASSQESSGGTDTQYF.

This clonotype was recorded many times. The rearrangement links TRBV14 to TRBJ2-7; 9 nucleotides match TRBD2. Germline CDR1 is SGHDN and CDR2 is FVKESK. The ends lost 6 bases at V and 2 bases at J; junction bases unmatched: 5. The CDR3 loop spans 14 amino acids. CDR3 in amino acids: CASRTSGAPYEQYF. CDR3 DNA: TGTGCCAGCAGGACTAGCGGAGCACCCTACGAGCAGTACTTC.

The chain combines TRBV7-4 with TRBJ2-5, with D maybe TRBD1 (5 bases). V dropped 0 bases and J dropped 5 bases, with 10 bases sitting between them. CDR3 length: 14 amino acids. CDR1 SGHVT and CDR2 SQSDAQ come from the germline V gene. This chain's CDR3 is CASSLAAGFETQYF. The DNA of the CDR3 is TGTGCCAGCAGCTTAGCGGCAGGGTTTGAGACCCAGTACTTC. Based on the CDR3 plus reference TRBV7-4 and TRBJ2-5, the full variable domain is GAGVSQSPRYKVAKRGRDVALRCDSISGHVTLYWYRQTLGQGSEVLTYSQSDAQRDKSGRPSGRFSAERPERSVSTLKIQRTEQGDSAVYLCASSLAAGFETQYFGPGTRLLVL.

This clonotype came up many times. The V and J genes are TRBV7-8 and TRBJ1-5, with D possibly TRBD1 on 5 matching bases. The CDR3 extends over 16 amino acids. The ends were cut back, 1 base at V and 0 bases at J, with 10 bases in the middle. Per the germline V gene, CDR1 is SGHVS and CDR2 is FQNEAQ. The CDR3 here is CASSLVGAVSNQPQHF. Written as DNA, the CDR3 is TGTGCCAGCAGCTTAGTTGGGGCAGTTAGCAATCAGCCCCAGCATTTT.